This is a list of T cell receptor beta chains from one sample in a study of CD8 T cells in Susac syndrome. From the immunoSEQ multiplex PCR reads, TCRdb called clonotypes with MiXCR, one entry per CDR3 protein. The table has hundreds of thousands of distinct CDR3 sequences, around 93% seen once. Material: CD4+ T cells from PBMCs. These receptors all come from a human donor with Susac syndrome. Both conserved end residues are part of each CDR3.

J,V,CDR3
TRBJ2-7,TRBV14,CASSQDNSGSPYEQYF
TRBJ2-5,TRBV5-6,CASSLVNGGDQETQYF
TRBJ1-2,TRBV20-1,CSVTRDLSFDGYTF
TRBJ2-7,TRBV6-1,CATWGQGHSYEQYF
TRBJ1-2,TRBV24-1,CATSAGQGASGYTF
TRBJ1-5,TRBV7-9,CASSLWGDQPQHF
TRBJ2-5,TRBV5-1,CASSLQGLETQYF
TRBJ2-7,TRBV6-2/TRBV6-3,CATGPEEDEQYF
TRBJ1-2,TRBV27,CASSLQGWGLNYGYTF
TRBJ2-5,TRBV3-1,CASSQDLGMGRETQYF
TRBJ1-2,TRBV27,CASSLYGTWDRGYGYTF
TRBJ1-2,TRBV20-1,CSARLMTGSYTF
TRBJ2-1,TRBV10-3,CAIRTSGDNEQFF
TRBJ2-3,TRBV30,CAWSSLGGWSTDTQYF
TRBJ2-5,TRBV20-1,CSARDRGTGKETQYF
TRBJ1-3,TRBV30,CAWSATPDTIYF
TRBJ1-1,TRBV12-3/TRBV12-4,CASSLVTPVNTEAFF
TRBJ2-5,TRBV28,CASSFGREQETQYF
TRBJ2-1,TRBV5-1,CASSYLAGGNSYNEQFF
TRBJ2-5,TRBV3-1,CASSQPGASQETQYF
TRBJ2-1,TRBV30,CAWSPGTDAYNEQFF
TRBJ1-3,TRBV9,CASSTGGQRPGNTIYF
TRBJ1-1,TRBV3-1,CASSPLEGGAFF
TRBJ2-1,TRBV5-1,CASSLEGGGAFNEQFF
TRBJ2-7,TRBV30,CAWSKVGSYEQYF
TRBJ2-2,TRBV6-5,CASSLDQGAGELFF
TRBJ1-1,TRBV10-3,CAISESRMRGMNTEAFF
TRBJ2-7,TRBV19,CASSMNPRADEQYF
TRBJ2-1,TRBV10-3,CASRGSSYNEQFF
TRBJ2-1,TRBV11-2,CASSLERWYEQFF
TRBJ1-3,TRBV3-1,CASSQVATGGNTIYF
TRBJ2-6,TRBV10-3,CAIRKGTGANVLTF
TRBJ2-3,TRBV24-1,CATSDPDTQYF
TRBJ2-1,TRBV4-3,CASSQDTGYINEQFF
TRBJ2-1,TRBV15,CATSRMLLDSNNEQFF
TRBJ1-6,TRBV5-1,CASSLDSPANSSPLHF
TRBJ1-2,TRBV7-2,CASRLPSDYGYTF
TRBJ1-2,TRBV3-1,CASSQGRRWTSYGYTF